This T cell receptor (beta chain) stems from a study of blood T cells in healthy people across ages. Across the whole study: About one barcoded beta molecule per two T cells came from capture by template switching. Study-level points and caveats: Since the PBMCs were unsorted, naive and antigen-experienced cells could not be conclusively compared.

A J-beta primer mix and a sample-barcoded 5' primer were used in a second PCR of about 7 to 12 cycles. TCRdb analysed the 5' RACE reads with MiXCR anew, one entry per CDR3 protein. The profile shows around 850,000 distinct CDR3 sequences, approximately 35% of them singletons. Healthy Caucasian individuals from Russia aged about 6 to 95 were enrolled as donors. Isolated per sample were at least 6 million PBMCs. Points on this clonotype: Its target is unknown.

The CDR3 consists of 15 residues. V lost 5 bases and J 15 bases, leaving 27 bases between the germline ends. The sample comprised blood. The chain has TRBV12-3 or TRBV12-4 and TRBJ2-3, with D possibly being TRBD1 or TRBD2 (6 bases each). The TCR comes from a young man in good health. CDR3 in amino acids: CASSPGTTSTDMQYF. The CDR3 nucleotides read TGTGCCAGCAGTCCCGGGACAACTAGCACAGATATGCAATATTTT.